The sequence of this TCR beta chain was determined in a study of cytomegalovirus exposure and HLA in healthy donors. Findings and limits, study-wide: For most TCR beta V segments, an earlier analysis put the productive rate at about 87% or about 30% of the time. It was reported that TCR beta sequences correctly inferred the HLA-A and HLA-B alleles for most subjects. Clonal expansion, a later analysis showed, was greater in HLA-associated TCR beta chains than in equally common others.

PCR employed 60 Vbeta and 13 Jbeta primers. The repertoire was sequenced with immunoSEQ multiplex PCR; TCRdb's copy has only in-frame clones and lacks some. Of about 150,000 clones in the sample, roughly 80% are singletons; the top ten hold 10% to 15%. The CDR3 covers 15 residues. With 4 bases clipped from V and 3 bases from J, the junction kept 7 bases outside the gene matches. Germline V CDR1 and CDR2: MDHEN, SYDVKM. As regards this clone: Its antigen is as yet unknown.

This TCR was sampled from a man aged 35 to 55 in good health and CMV-seropositive. The chain links TRBV28 to TRBJ2-3, with TRBD2 identical over 7 bases. Input material: PBMCs. CDR3: CASSSSGDGTDTQYF. The CDR3 region has the DNA TGTGCCAGCAGTTCGAGCGGGGATGGGACAGATACGCAGTATTTT. The full variable domain, with the rest looked up from reference TRBV28 and TRBJ2-3, is DVKVTQSSRYLVKRTGEKVFLECVQDMDHENMFWYRQDPGLGLRLIYFSYDVKMKEKGDIPEGYSVSREKKERFSLILESASTNQTSMYLCASSSSGDGTDTQYFGPGTRLTVL.